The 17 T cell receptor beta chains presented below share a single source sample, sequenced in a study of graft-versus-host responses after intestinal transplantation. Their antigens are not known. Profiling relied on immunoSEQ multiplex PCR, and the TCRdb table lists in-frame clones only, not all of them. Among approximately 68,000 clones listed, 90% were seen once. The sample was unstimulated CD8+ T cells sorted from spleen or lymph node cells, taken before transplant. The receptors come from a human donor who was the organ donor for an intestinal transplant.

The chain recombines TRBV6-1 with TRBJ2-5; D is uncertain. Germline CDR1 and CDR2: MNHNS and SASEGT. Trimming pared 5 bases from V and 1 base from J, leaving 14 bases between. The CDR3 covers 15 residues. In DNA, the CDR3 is TGTGCCAGCAGTACCTCTGGCGGTAGCCAAGAGACCCAGTACTTC. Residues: CASSTSGGSQETQYF.

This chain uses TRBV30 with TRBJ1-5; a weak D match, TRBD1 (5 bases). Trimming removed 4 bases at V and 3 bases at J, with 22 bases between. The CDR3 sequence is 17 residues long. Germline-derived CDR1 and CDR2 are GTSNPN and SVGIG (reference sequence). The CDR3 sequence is CAWNNGGGIAPNQPQHF. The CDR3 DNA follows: TGTGCCTGGAATAACGGGGGGGGGATTGCCCCCAATCAGCCCCAGCATTTT.

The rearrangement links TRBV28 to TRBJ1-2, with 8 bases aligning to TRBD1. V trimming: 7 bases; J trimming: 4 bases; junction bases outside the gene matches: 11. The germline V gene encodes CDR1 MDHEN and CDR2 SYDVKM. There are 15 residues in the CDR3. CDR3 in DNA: TGTGCCAGCATACAAACAGGGGGGCTTCTCTATGGCTACACCTTC. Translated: CASIQTGGLLYGYTF.

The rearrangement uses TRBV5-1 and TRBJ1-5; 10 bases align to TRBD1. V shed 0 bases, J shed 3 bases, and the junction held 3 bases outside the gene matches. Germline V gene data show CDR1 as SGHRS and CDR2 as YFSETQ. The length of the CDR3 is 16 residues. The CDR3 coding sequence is TGCGCCAGCAGCTTGGGGACAGGGGGACCCAATCAGCCCCAGCATTTT. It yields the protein CASSLGTGGPNQPQHF.

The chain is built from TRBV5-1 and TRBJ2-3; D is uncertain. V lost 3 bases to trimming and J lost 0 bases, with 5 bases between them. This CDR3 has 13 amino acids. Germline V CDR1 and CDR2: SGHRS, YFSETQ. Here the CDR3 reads CASSSTSTDTQYF. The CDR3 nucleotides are TGCGCCAGCAGCTCCACTAGCACAGATACGCAGTATTTT.

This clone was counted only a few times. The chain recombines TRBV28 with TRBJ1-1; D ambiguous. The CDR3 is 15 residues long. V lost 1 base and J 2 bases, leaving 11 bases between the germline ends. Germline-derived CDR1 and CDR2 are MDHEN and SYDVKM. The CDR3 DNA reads TGTGCCAGCAGTTTATTGCGCACGCCAAACACTGAAGCTTTCTTT. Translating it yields CASSLLRTPNTEAFF.

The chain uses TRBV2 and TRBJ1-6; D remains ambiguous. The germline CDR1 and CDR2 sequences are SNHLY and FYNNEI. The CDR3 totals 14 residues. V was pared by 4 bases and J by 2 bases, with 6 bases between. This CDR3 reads CASSVTTYNSPLHF. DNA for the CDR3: TGTGCCAGCAGTGTTACTACCTATAATTCACCCCTCCACTTT.

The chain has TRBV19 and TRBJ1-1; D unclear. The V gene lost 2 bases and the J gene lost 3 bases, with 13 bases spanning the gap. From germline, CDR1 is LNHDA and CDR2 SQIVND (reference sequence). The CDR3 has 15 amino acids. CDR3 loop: CASSISDVTYTEAFF. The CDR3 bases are TGTGCCAGTAGTATAAGCGATGTGACTTACACTGAAGCTTTCTTT.

The chain's CDR3 is CASSPGQYGYTF. The CDR3 nucleotides are TGTGCCAGCAGCCCCGGACAGTATGGCTACACCTTC. The genes are TRBV7-9 and TRBJ1-2; a possible D gene is TRBD1 (6 bases). The germline V gene has CDR1 SEHNR and CDR2 FQNEAQ (reference sequence). This CDR3 is 12 amino acids long. With 5 bases removed from V and 5 bases from J, the gap between germline ends came to 9 bases.

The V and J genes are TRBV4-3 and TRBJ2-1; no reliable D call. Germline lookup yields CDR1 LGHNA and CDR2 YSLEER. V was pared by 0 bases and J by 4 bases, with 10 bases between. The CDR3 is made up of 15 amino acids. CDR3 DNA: TGCGCCAGCAGCCAAGATCCGTGGCAGTACAATGAGCAGTTCTTC. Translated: CASSQDPWQYNEQFF.

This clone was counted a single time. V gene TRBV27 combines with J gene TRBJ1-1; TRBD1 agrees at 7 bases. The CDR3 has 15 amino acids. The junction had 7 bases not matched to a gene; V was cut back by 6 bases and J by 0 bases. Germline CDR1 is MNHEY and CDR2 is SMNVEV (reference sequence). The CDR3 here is CASSLGTDMNTEAFF. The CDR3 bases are TGTGCCAGCAGCCTAGGGACAGATATGAACACTGAAGCTTTCTTT.

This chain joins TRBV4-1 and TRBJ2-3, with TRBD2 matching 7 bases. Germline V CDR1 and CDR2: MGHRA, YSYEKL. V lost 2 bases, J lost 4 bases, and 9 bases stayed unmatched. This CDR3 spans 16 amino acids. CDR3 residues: CASSQWRGGRSDTQYF. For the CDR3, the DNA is TGCGCCAGCAGCCAATGGCGCGGGGGTCGGTCAGATACGCAGTATTTT.

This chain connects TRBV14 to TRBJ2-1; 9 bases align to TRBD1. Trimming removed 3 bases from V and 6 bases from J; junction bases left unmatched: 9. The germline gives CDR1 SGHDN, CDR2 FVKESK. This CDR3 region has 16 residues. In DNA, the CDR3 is TGTGCCAGCAGCCAGCTAAGGACAGGGGAATTCAATGAGCAGTTCTTC. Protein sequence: CASSQLRTGEFNEQFF.

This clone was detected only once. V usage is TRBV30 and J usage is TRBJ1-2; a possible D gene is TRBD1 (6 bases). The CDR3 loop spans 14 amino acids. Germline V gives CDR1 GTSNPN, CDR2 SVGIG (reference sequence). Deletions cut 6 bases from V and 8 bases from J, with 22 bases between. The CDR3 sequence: CACPMGGTSQGYTF. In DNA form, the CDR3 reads TGTGCCTGTCCCATGGGGGGGACATCTCAGGGCTACACCTTC.

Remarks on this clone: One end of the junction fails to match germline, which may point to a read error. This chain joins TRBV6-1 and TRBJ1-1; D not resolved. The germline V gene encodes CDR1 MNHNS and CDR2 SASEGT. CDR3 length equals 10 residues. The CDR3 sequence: CASSDIPGMF. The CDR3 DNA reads TGTGCCAGCAGTGATATTCCGGGAATGTTT.

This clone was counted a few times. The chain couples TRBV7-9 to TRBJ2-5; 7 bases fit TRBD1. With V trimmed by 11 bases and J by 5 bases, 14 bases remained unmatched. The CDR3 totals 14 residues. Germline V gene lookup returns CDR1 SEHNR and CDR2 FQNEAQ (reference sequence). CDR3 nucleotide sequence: TGTGCCCTTCGAGGGGGCGGCCTGGGGGAGACCCAGTACTTC. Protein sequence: CALRGGGLGETQYF. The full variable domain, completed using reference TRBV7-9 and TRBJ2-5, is DTGVSQNPRHKITKRGQNVTFRCDPISEHNRLYWYRQTLGQGPEFLTYFQNEAQLEKSRLLSDRFSAERPKGSFSTLEIQRTEQGDSAMYLCALRGGGLGETQYFGPGTRLLVL.

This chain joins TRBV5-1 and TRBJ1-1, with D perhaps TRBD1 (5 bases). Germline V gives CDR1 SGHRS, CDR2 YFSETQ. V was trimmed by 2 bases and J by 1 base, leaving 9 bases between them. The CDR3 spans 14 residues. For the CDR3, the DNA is TGCGCCAGCAGCTTCCAGGGTCGGAACACTGAAGCTTTCTTT. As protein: CASSFQGRNTEAFF.